Below, 11 T cell receptor beta chains from the same sample are listed, as sequenced in a study of blood T cell repertoires in COVID-19. The assay was immunoSEQ multiplex PCR, and TCRdb's table has in-frame clones only and misses some. This sample carries a few hundred thousand clones, 65% to 90% of them seen once, and the ten largest clones take about 5.1%. The sequenced material came from peripheral blood. The receptors were sampled from a man over 45 with active or convalescent COVID-19.

This clone turned up a few times. J is TRBJ1-5 and V is TRBV19; D is unclear. The CDR3 sequence is 17 residues long. Germline CDR1 is LNHDA and CDR2 is SQIVND (reference sequence). Trimming left V 4 bases short and J 0 bases short, with 16 bases between. CDR3 loop: CASSKRGGSYSNQPQHF. The DNA of the CDR3 is TGTGCCAGTAGTAAAAGAGGAGGGTCTTATAGCAATCAGCCCCAGCATTTT.

In this sample, this clone turned up many times. The V and J genes are TRBV4-2 and TRBJ2-2, with D unclear. The CDR3 totals 15 residues. CDR1 and CDR2 (germline): LGHNA, YNFKEQ. The germline V and J ends were trimmed by 0 bases and 6 bases, with 11 bases remaining between them. This CDR3 reads CASSQDLLASGELFF. The DNA for the CDR3 is TGTGCCAGCAGCCAAGATTTATTGGCCTCCGGGGAGCTGTTTTTT.

In this sample, this clone turned up once. The chain is built from TRBV29-1 and TRBJ2-5; no clear D. Trimming stripped 8 bases from V and 4 bases from J, with 14 bases between. Per germline, CDR1 SQVTM and CDR2 ANQGSEA. The CDR3 is 12 amino acids. The CDR3 loop is CSFSRLPETQYF. The CDR3 DNA is TGCAGCTTCTCTAGGCTCCCAGAGACCCAGTACTTC. The full variable domain, with the rest looked up from reference TRBV29-1 and TRBJ2-5, is SAVISQKPSRDICQRGTSLTIQCQVDSQVTMMFWYRQQPGQSLTLIATANQGSEATYESGFVIDKFPISRPNLTFSTLTVSNMSPEDSSIYLCSFSRLPETQYFGPGTRLLVL.

This clone was seen only once. The rearrangement links TRBV5-1 to TRBJ2-2; D perhaps matches TRBD2 (5 bases). Trimming pared 4 bases from V and 3 bases from J, leaving 19 bases between. Germline V gene lookup returns CDR1 SGHRS and CDR2 YFSETQ. The CDR3 extends over 17 amino acids. DNA of the CDR3: TGCGCCAGCAGCCGCTTGGTGACGGGGATAGACACCGGGGAGCTGTTTTTT. The encoded protein is CASSRLVTGIDTGELFF.

As for this clone: No DNA is shown, since the ends of the CDR3 on it are uncertain; the CDR3 is the one TCRdb lists. The genes are TRBV5-4 and TRBJ2-4; no DNA check was done on the table's D call, TRBD2. The CDR3 is 14 residues long, ends included. CDR1 is SGHNT, CDR2 YYREEE, per germline (reference sequence). The CDR3 reads CASSLVGSGNYSGF.

V and J are TRBV4-1 and TRBJ2-4; 8 bases agree with TRBD1. Germline values: CDR1 MGHRA, CDR2 YSYEKL. The CDR3 is 19 amino acids. Trimming at V came to 1 base and at J to 0 bases, leaving 11 bases not matched to a gene. CDR3: CASSQGQGAVSLAKNIQYF. The CDR3 region has the DNA TGCGCCAGCAGCCAAGGCCAGGGGGCGGTTTCTCTAGCCAAAAACATTCAGTACTTC.

CDR3 in amino acids: CASSLGQGFVSGYTF. The CDR3 DNA sequence: TGTGCCAGCAGCTTGGGACAGGGGTTTGTCAGCGGCTACACCTTC. The chain recombines TRBV13 with TRBJ1-2; TRBD1 aligns across 10 bases. V shed 3 bases and J 8 bases; nucleotides not matched to a gene: 9. This CDR3 is built from 15 residues. The germline gives CDR1 PRHDT, CDR2 FYEKMQ (reference sequence).

The chain is built from TRBV29-1 and TRBJ1-1, with a tentative D call TRBD1 (5 bases). CDR1 is SQVTM, CDR2 ANQGSEA, per germline. The CDR3 runs to 15 residues. V was pared by 1 base and J by 2 bases, with 14 bases between. The CDR3 sequence: CSVEVGGLANTEAFF. CDR3 DNA: TGCAGCGTTGAAGTGGGGGGACTGGCAAACACTGAAGCTTTCTTT.

The rearrangement uses TRBV24-1 and TRBJ2-1, with D maybe TRBD2 (6 bases). The CDR3 has 17 residues. V dropped 3 bases and J dropped 7 bases, with 21 bases sitting between them. CDR1 is KGHDR and CDR2 is SFDVKD in the germline V gene. CDR3 protein: CATSDRGRRSGPNEQFF. The DNA for the CDR3 is TGTGCCACCAGTGATCGGGGGAGGCGGTCAGGACCTAATGAGCAGTTCTTC.

The gene calls are TRBV5-6 and TRBJ2-2; D gene unclear. This CDR3 region has 14 residues. V was clipped by 1 base and J by 6 bases, with 10 bases between them. Germline CDR1 and CDR2: SGHDT and YYEEEE. The CDR3 protein is CASSLRLGAGELFF. CDR3 in DNA: TGTGCCAGCAGCTTGCGGTTGGGCGCCGGGGAGCTGTTTTTT.

The chain employs TRBV5-6 and TRBJ2-7, with TRBD1 matching over 7 bases. CDR3 size: 14 residues. The V segment lost 4 bases and the J segment 3 bases; nucleotides outside the gene matches: 7. The germline V gene encodes CDR1 SGHDT and CDR2 YYEEEE. CDR3 in DNA: TGTGCCAGCAGCCTACAGGGGTTAGGCTACGAGCAGTACTTC. The encoded protein is CASSLQGLGYEQYF.